The TCR beta chain described here comes from a study of OX40 agonist ivuxolimab in advanced cancers. Study background: Anti-PD-1, anti-PD-L1 or anti-CTLA-4 therapy given earlier was allowed, and 30% to 45% had some. Regarding the study as a whole: Near-lowest levels of clonal expansion characterized partial responders at 0.1-3.0 mg/kg. Clonal expansion was seen in CD4+ and CD8+ blood T cells by week 6 at 0.1 to 3.0 mg/kg.

Profiling relied on immunoSEQ multiplex PCR, and the TCRdb table lists in-frame clones only, not all of them. The sample holds about 62,000 clones, approximately 79% seen once. On this clone itself: Its antigen is undetermined.

The length of the CDR3 is 14 residues. Trimming removed 1 base at V and 0 bases at J, with 6 bases between. CDR1 and CDR2 (germline): SGHAT, FQNNGV. This specimen consisted of CD4+ or CD8+ T cells sorted from blood, obtained in a trial of the OX40 agonist ivuxolimab. This sequence was found in an adult with an advanced solid tumor such as melanoma, head and neck, liver or kidney cancer. The chain links TRBV11-2 to TRBJ1-1, with no clear D. As DNA, the CDR3 is TGTGCCAGCAGCTTAGTTAATTTGAACACTGAAGCTTTCTTT. This codes for CASSLVNLNTEAFF.